This T cell receptor beta chain was recorded in a study of T cells in Graves' hyperthyroidism and ophthalmopathy. The patients, who ranged from 18 to 65 in age, presented with newly diagnosed hyperthyroidism lasting under 2 months. The study left out patients who had uncontrolled infection, other autoimmune disease, pregnancy or lactation. This clonotype was observed at least ten times. Its antigen is not identified. Amplification targeted TCR beta CDR3 regions from RNA transcripts. Using the HTBI primer set, a first-round RT-PCR was run on the TCR CDR3. TCRdb called the multiplex PCR reads again in MiXCR, with one record for every CDR3 protein. The sample contains almost 600,000 distinct CDR3 sequences, more than 45% of which appear only once. Whole-study findings and limits: Also found in blood were most expanded thyroid clonotypes above 0.001.

V dropped 6 bases and J dropped 9 bases, with 21 bases sitting between them. Germline V gene data show CDR1 as MNHNY and CDR2 as SVGAGI (reference sequence). CDR3 size: 16 residues. This clonotype originated in a woman in her late teens or twenties with Graves' hyperthyroidism. The chain is built from TRBV6-6 and TRBJ1-6; a weak D match, TRBD1 (5 bases). The sample was peripheral blood or thyroid tissue (not recorded which). The CDR3 protein is CASSQLGGGGSSPLHF. In DNA, the CDR3 is TGTGCCAGCAGCCAACTTGGGGGTGGAGGAAGTTCACCCCTCCACTTT.